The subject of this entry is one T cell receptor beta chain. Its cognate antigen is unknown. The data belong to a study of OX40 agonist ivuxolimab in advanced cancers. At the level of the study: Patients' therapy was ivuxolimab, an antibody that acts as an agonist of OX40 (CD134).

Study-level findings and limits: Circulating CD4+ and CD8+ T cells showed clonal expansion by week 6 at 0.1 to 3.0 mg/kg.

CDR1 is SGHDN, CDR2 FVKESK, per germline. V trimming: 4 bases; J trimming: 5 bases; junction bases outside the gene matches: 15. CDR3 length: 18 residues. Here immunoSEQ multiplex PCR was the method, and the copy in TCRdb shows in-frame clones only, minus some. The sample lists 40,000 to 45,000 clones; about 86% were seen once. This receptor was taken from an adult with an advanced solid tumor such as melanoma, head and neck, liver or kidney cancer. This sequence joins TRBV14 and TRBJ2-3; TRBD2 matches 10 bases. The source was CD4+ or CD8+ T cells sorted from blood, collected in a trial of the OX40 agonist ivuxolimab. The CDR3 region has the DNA TGTGCCAGCAGCCCGTCCCTCGGGACTAGCGTTCCTGTAGATACGCAGTATTTT. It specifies CASSPSLGTSVPVDTQYF.